The following is a T cell receptor beta chain sequence with its context. The antigen remains undetermined. Healthy bone marrow donors made up the donor group. While unrecorded immune exposures were likely, the donors were nominally healthy when sampled. This entry belongs to a study of cytomegalovirus exposure and HLA in healthy donors. Findings and limits, study-wide: Later work found most CMV-associated TCR beta chains apparently HLA-restricted.

The CDR3 spans 16 residues. Germline CDR1 SGHTA, CDR2 FQGNSA. Trimming left V 4 bases short and J 2 bases short, with 15 bases between. Primers for the PCR totalled 60 Vbeta and 13 Jbeta. Method: immunoSEQ multiplex PCR; TCRdb's copy keeps in-frame clones and lacks some. The repertoire holds some 65,000 clones, with 62% as singletons. The sequence was collected from a man aged 25 to 45 in good health and CMV-seronegative. Sequencing input: PBMCs. V and J are TRBV7-2 and TRBJ1-5; weak D call: TRBD1 (5 bases). CDR3 sequence: CASSSGGARGNQPQHF. The CDR3 DNA follows: TGTGCCAGCAGCTCTGGAGGGGCGCGGGGCAATCAGCCCCAGCATTTT.